The 4 T cell receptor beta chains given below trace back to one sample, sequenced in a study of T cell repertoires in cytomegalovirus infection. A single record per CDR3 protein comes from TCRdb applying MiXCR to the reads. The sample yields nearly 650,000 distinct CDR3 sequences, roughly a quarter seen once. Sequencing was carried out using CD8+ T cells from PBMCs. The receptors were gathered from a human donor in good health (CMV status not recorded). Some clones in this sample may be carry-over from other donors' samples.

This clonotype was recorded many times. The CDR3 DNA reads as TGTGCCAGCAGTTTAGCGCCCAGGGGGGATGGCTACACCTTC. This sequence encodes CASSLAPRGDGYTF. The chain uses TRBV12-3 or TRBV12-4 and TRBJ1-2, with TRBD1 matching over 7 bases. V gave up 0 bases and J gave up 6 bases; unmatched junction bases: 4. This CDR3 region has 14 residues.

Only a few counts were recorded for this clonotype. The chain joins TRBV12-3 or TRBV12-4 to TRBJ2-5, with TRBD1 matching 7 bases. The CDR3 is made up of 17 amino acids. Unmatched junction bases numbered 10, after V lost 3 bases and J lost 0 bases. In nucleotides, the CDR3 is TGTGCCAGCAGTTTTTATTCTGCAACAGGGGACCAAGAGACCCAGTACTTC. Translating gives CASSFYSATGDQETQYF.

This clonotype was observed a few times. This chain joins TRBV4-1 and TRBJ2-3, with 10 bases fitting TRBD1. Germline V gene data show CDR1 as MGHRA and CDR2 as YSYEKL. The V segment lost 5 bases and the J segment 3 bases; nucleotides outside the gene matches: 8. The CDR3 runs 16 residues. The CDR3 spells CASSGTWDRGTDTQYF. The DNA for the CDR3 is TGCGCCAGCAGCGGAACCTGGGACAGGGGAACAGATACGCAGTATTTT.

This sequence joins TRBV9 and TRBJ2-2; D perhaps matches TRBD2 (5 bases). Germline CDR1 is SGDLS and CDR2 is YYNGEE. This CDR3 is built from 16 residues. The germline V and J ends were trimmed by 4 bases and 0 bases, with 13 bases remaining between them. The CDR3 loop reads CASSIASAANTGELFF. Here the CDR3 DNA reads TGTGCCAGCAGCATAGCGTCGGCAGCGAACACCGGGGAGCTGTTTTTT. The whole variable domain, remainder taken from reference TRBV9 and TRBJ2-2, is DSGVTQTPKHLITATGQRVTLRCSPRSGDLSVYWYQQSLDQGLQFLIQYYNGEERAKGNILERFSAQQFPDLHSELNLSSLELGDSALYFCASSIASAANTGELFFGEGSRLTVL.